Following are 29 T cell receptor beta chains from one sample sequenced in a study of cytomegalovirus exposure and HLA in healthy donors. Primers for the PCR totalled 60 Vbeta and 13 Jbeta. The method was immunoSEQ multiplex PCR; TCRdb's version includes in-frame clones alone and lacks a portion of them. The sample includes 200,000 or so clones, about 78% of them seen just once. The material sequenced was PBMCs. These receptors originate from a male donor in good health and CMV-seronegative.

V and J are TRBV7-6 and TRBJ2-7, with a weak D call TRBD1 (6 bases). Germline V gives CDR1 SGHVS, CDR2 FNYEAQ. V was cut by 3 bases and J by 3 bases, with 12 bases left in between. The CDR3 totals 14 residues. The CDR3 bases are TGTGCCAGCAGCTTGAAGACAGGACACTACGAGCAGTACTTC. Translation gives CASSLKTGHYEQYF.

The chain is built from TRBV2 and TRBJ2-1; weak D call: TRBD1 (6 bases). The CDR3 loop spans 14 amino acids. V lost 4 bases and J lost 6, with 13 bases in between. Germline V lookup: CDR1 SNHLY, CDR2 FYNNEI. CDR3 region: CASSVSGVSNEQFF. The CDR3, as DNA: TGTGCCAGCAGTGTATCAGGGGTCAGCAATGAGCAGTTCTTC.

This clone is a singleton in its sample. The chain uses TRBV27 and TRBJ2-3; weak D call: TRBD2 (6 bases). Germline values: CDR1 MNHEY, CDR2 SMNVEV (reference sequence). Trimming shortened V by 8 bases and J by 1 base, and 16 bases separated the two germline ends. The CDR3 contains 15 residues. This chain's CDR3 is CASLSAGRGTDTQYF. In nucleotides, the CDR3 is TGTGCCAGCCTTTCCGCGGGACGGGGCACAGATACGCAGTATTTT.

The rearrangement links TRBV11-1 to TRBJ2-7, with D possibly TRBD2 on 5 matching bases. V gave up 0 bases and J gave up 0 bases, with 12 bases separating them. The CDR3 sequence is 16 residues long. Per germline, CDR1 SGHAT and CDR2 FQDESV (reference sequence). CDR3 residues: CASSLALAASSYEQYF. For the CDR3, the DNA is TGTGCCAGCAGCTTAGCGCTAGCTGCCAGCTCCTACGAGCAGTACTTC.

This clone was detected a few times. This chain connects TRBV5-3 to TRBJ1-2, with TRBD1 matching over 10 bases. TRBV5-3 is an open reading frame whose function is uncertain. After removal of 5 bases from V and 8 bases from J, the junction contained 12 bases not matched to a gene. This CDR3 contains 15 residues. The CDR3 DNA follows: TGTGCCAGAAGGTTTCGACGGGGACAGGGGATAGGCTACACCTTC. Amino acids: CARRFRRGQGIGYTF.

The chain joins TRBV7-9 to TRBJ2-3; 7 bases match TRBD2. V lost 1 base to trimming and J lost 6 bases; unmatched junction nucleotides: 10. Germline-derived CDR1 and CDR2 are SEHNR and FQNEAQ (reference sequence). The CDR3 is 16 amino acids. The CDR3 DNA follows: TGTGCCAGCAGCTTAGTTTCGGGGGGACCCTTGGATACGCAGTATTTT. Amino acid sequence: CASSLVSGGPLDTQYF.

J is TRBJ1-2 and V is TRBV28, with D maybe TRBD1 (6 bases). This CDR3 is built from 14 residues. Per the germline V gene, CDR1 is MDHEN and CDR2 is SYDVKM. Trimming cost V 11 bases and J 5 bases, with 21 bases left between them. The CDR3 DNA reads TGTGCCTCCTACGGGGGGGCGCGAGCGTATGGCTACACCTTC. Translated: CASYGGARAYGYTF.

This clone was observed a handful of times. The sample holds other DNA sequences that translate to the same CDR3. This rearrangement joins TRBV5-1 to TRBJ2-7; the D is unclear. Looked up from germline, CDR1 is SGHRS and CDR2 is YFSETQ. This CDR3 has 11 residues. Trimming took 0 bases from V and 6 from J, leaving 4 bases between them. As DNA, the CDR3 is TGCGCCAGCAGCTTGGCAGGCGAGCAGTACTTC. It specifies CASSLAGEQYF.

The sample holds a few counts of this clone. The genes are TRBV6-6 and TRBJ2-5; TRBD1 matches at 8 bases. This CDR3 is 14 amino acids long. V trimming: 7 bases; J trimming: 3 bases; junction bases outside the gene matches: 7. CDR1 is MNHNY, CDR2 SVGAGI, per germline (reference sequence). CDR3 in amino acids: CASTLTGAKETQYF. In DNA form, the CDR3 reads TGTGCCAGCACCTTGACAGGGGCAAAAGAGACCCAGTACTTC.

The chain couples TRBV6-4 to TRBJ1-1; D possibly corresponds to TRBD1 (6 bases). Deletions cut 5 bases from V and 4 bases from J, with 11 bases between. This CDR3 is built from 13 residues. CDR1 and CDR2 from the germline V gene are MRHNA and SNTAGT. The CDR3 coding sequence is TGTGCCAGCAGTACACAGGGTCTCACTGAAGCTTTCTTT. It translates to CASSTQGLTEAFF.

The chain couples TRBV10-1 to TRBJ2-3; 10 bases line up with TRBD2. The CDR3 totals 17 residues. J gave up 2 bases and V 6 bases, and 11 bases lay outside the gene matches. Germline loops: CDR1 WNHNN, CDR2 SYGVQD (reference sequence). The CDR3 here is CASRRIGLADVTDTQYF. The CDR3 region has the DNA TGCGCCAGCAGAAGGATCGGACTAGCGGATGTCACAGATACGCAGTATTTT.

The chain couples TRBV5-8 to TRBJ2-3, with a tentative D call TRBD2 (6 bases). Germline assignment: CDR1 SGHTS and CDR2 YDEGEE. The CDR3 is made up of 19 amino acids. Trimming took 3 bases from V and 4 from J, leaving 27 bases between them. DNA of the CDR3: TGTGCCAGCAGCTCCCCGACCTTGGGACTTTCAACCGACCCAGATACGCAGTATTTT. It encodes CASSSPTLGLSTDPDTQYF.

A single count supports this clone. The chain links TRBV28 to TRBJ2-7, with D perhaps TRBD2 (6 bases). CDR3 size: 12 residues. Trimming left V 8 bases short and J 9 bases short, with 17 bases between. Germline CDR1 and CDR2: MDHEN and SYDVKM. CDR3 loop: CASFGGNDGQYF. The CDR3 nucleotides are TGTGCCAGCTTTGGGGGGAATGACGGGCAGTACTTC.

This clone was observed a handful of times. This sequence joins TRBV7-9 and TRBJ1-5, with TRBD1 matching over 7 bases. Germline V gives CDR1 SEHNR, CDR2 FQNEAQ (reference sequence). V was pared by 4 bases and J by 6 bases, with 6 bases of the junction left unmatched. This CDR3 has 14 amino acids. CDR3: CASSSQGFLQPQHF. DNA of the CDR3: TGTGCCAGCAGCTCACAGGGGTTTCTTCAGCCCCAGCATTTT.

The chain uses TRBV5-6 and TRBJ2-2; no clear D. The CDR3 length is 12 residues. Trimming pared 0 bases from V and 6 bases from J, leaving 3 bases between. Germline CDR1 is SGHDT and CDR2 is YYEEEE. The CDR3, as DNA: TGTGCCAGCAGCTTGGCTGCCGGGGAGCTGTTTTTT. Protein: CASSLAAGELFF.

This clone was seen more than once but under ten times. The chain carries TRBV9 and TRBJ2-7, with 9 positions matching TRBD2. Unmatched junction bases numbered 10, after V lost 0 bases and J lost 6 bases. CDR3 length equals 16 residues. Germline V gene data show CDR1 as SGDLS and CDR2 as YYNGEE. The CDR3 DNA reads TGTGCCAGCAGCGTAGGGGCGGGAGGGCCGGAGAGCGAGCAGTACTTC. It encodes CASSVGAGGPESEQYF.

The V call is TRBV5-6, the J call TRBJ1-1, with D unclear. Germline V lookup: CDR1 SGHDT, CDR2 YYEEEE. The V and J ends lost 0 bases and 7 bases respectively, with 7 bases between them. This CDR3 spans 12 amino acids. The chain's CDR3 is CASSLDSFEAFF. The CDR3 DNA sequence: TGTGCCAGCAGCTTGGACAGCTTTGAAGCTTTCTTT.

With respect to this clone: Other DNA sequences in this sample translate to the same CDR3. V and J are TRBV19 and TRBJ1-2, with 8 bases aligning to TRBD1. J lost 5 bases, V lost 5 bases, and 4 bases had no gene match. The CDR3 extends over 13 amino acids. Per the germline V gene, CDR1 is LNHDA and CDR2 is SQIVND (reference sequence). The CDR3 DNA reads as TGTGCCAGTAGTCCGGACAGGGATTATGGCTACACCTTC. This encodes CASSPDRDYGYTF. The variable domain in full, completed from reference TRBV19 and TRBJ1-2, reads DGGITQSPKYLFRKEGQNVTLSCEQNLNHDAMYWYRQDPGQGLRLIYYSQIVNDFQKGDIAEGYSVSREKKESFPLTVTSAQKNPTAFYLCASSPDRDYGYTFGSGTRLTVV.

In its sample, this clone was seen a few times. The chain carries TRBV2 and TRBJ1-5; D is perhaps TRBD1 (6 bases). This CDR3 is built from 17 residues. Germline CDR1 reads SNHLY; CDR2 reads FYNNEI. Trimming took 3 bases from V and 0 from J, leaving 15 bases between them. CDR3 region: CASSDYQGIFSNQPQHF. The CDR3 DNA sequence: TGTGCCAGCAGTGATTATCAGGGGATTTTTAGCAATCAGCCCCAGCATTTT.

As DNA, the CDR3 is TGCGCCAGCAGCCAAGTAGACTTACTAATCTTCAATGAGCAGTTCTTC. Encoded protein: CASSQVDLLIFNEQFF. The V gene is TRBV4-1, the J gene TRBJ2-1, with D uncertain. The V gene lost 1 base and the J gene lost 6 bases, with 16 bases spanning the gap. In germline, CDR1 is MGHRA, CDR2 YSYEKL. CDR3 size: 16 residues.

The chain employs TRBV27 and TRBJ2-7; possibly TRBD1 for D (5 bases). Trimming removed 5 bases at V and 0 bases at J, with 8 bases between. Germline values: CDR1 MNHEY, CDR2 SMNVEV (reference sequence). CDR3 size: 13 residues. The CDR3 loop reads CASSRQSSYEQYF. In nucleotides, the CDR3 is TGTGCCAGCAGTCGACAGAGCTCCTACGAGCAGTACTTC.

This chain connects TRBV9 to TRBJ1-2, with D possibly being TRBD1 (6 bases). V gave up 0 bases and J gave up 7 bases, with 16 bases separating them. The CDR3 is 15 residues long. CDR1 and CDR2 from the germline V gene are SGDLS and YYNGEE. The CDR3 loop is CASSVVVMGAGGYTF. The CDR3 region has the DNA TGTGCCAGCAGCGTAGTGGTGATGGGGGCTGGTGGCTACACCTTC.

The J gene is TRBJ2-2, the V gene TRBV15; 7 bases line up with TRBD2. V was pared by 7 bases and J by 2 bases, with 10 bases of the junction left unmatched. Looked up from germline, CDR1 is LNHNV and CDR2 is YYDKDF (reference sequence). This CDR3 contains 16 residues. The chain's CDR3 is CATTPGTGGNTGELFF. CDR3 sequence (DNA): TGTGCCACCACCCCCGGGACGGGGGGAAACACCGGGGAGCTGTTTTTT.

This clone was seen just once. The chain is built from TRBV30 and TRBJ2-3, with 9 nucleotides matching TRBD2. CDR3 length: 11 amino acids. CDR1 and CDR2 from the germline V gene are GTSNPN and SVGIG (reference sequence). CDR3 sequence: CSSGGTDTQYF. The CDR3 DNA reads TGTTCTAGCGGGGGCACAGATACGCAGTATTTT.

The rearrangement uses TRBV30 and TRBJ1-1, with D perhaps TRBD1 (6 bases). Germline values: CDR1 GTSNPN, CDR2 SVGIG (reference sequence). This CDR3 region has 11 residues. With 5 bases removed from V and 10 bases from J, the gap between germline ends came to 14 bases. As DNA, the CDR3 is TGTGCCTGGGGGAGGGAGGGGGGAGCTTTCTTT. Encoded protein: CAWGREGGAFF.

The V call is TRBV9, the J call TRBJ2-7; 7 nucleotides match TRBD2. The CDR3 has 16 amino acids. Germline CDR1 reads SGDLS; CDR2 reads YYNGEE. The ends lost 0 bases at V and 4 bases at J; junction bases unmatched: 10. The CDR3 reads CASSVGSASGVYEQYF. DNA of the CDR3: TGTGCCAGCAGCGTAGGGTCGGCTAGCGGAGTATACGAGCAGTACTTC. Full variable domain (missing parts from reference TRBV9 and TRBJ2-7): DSGVTQTPKHLITATGQRVTLRCSPRSGDLSVYWYQQSLDQGLQFLIQYYNGEERAKGNILERFSAQQFPDLHSELNLSSLELGDSALYFCASSVGSASGVYEQYFGPGTRLTVT.

The V gene is TRBV18, the J gene TRBJ1-2, with 8 nucleotides matching TRBD1. The CDR3 contains 16 residues. Germline loops: CDR1 KGHSH, CDR2 LQKENI. Unmatched junction bases numbered 13, after V lost 4 bases and J lost 6 bases. As DNA, the CDR3 is TGTGCCAGCTCACTTTCTGGGACAGGCGCCCCGAATGGCTACACCTTC. This encodes CASSLSGTGAPNGYTF.

The rearrangement joins TRBV9 to TRBJ2-1; 14 nucleotides align to TRBD2. V lost 0 bases, J lost 5 bases, and 1 base stayed unmatched. Germline V gene lookup returns CDR1 SGDLS and CDR2 YYNGEE. This CDR3 spans 16 amino acids. The CDR3, as DNA: TGTGCCAGCAGCGTAGAGGGACTAGCGGGGGACAATGAGCAGTTCTTC. Translated: CASSVEGLAGDNEQFF.

The V gene is TRBV28, the J gene TRBJ2-7; D remains unclear. V lost 8 bases to trimming and J lost 7 bases, with 18 bases between them. The CDR3 contains 13 residues. Germline V CDR1 and CDR2: MDHEN, SYDVKM. The chain's CDR3 is CASFARIRMEQYF. The CDR3 DNA reads as TGTGCCAGCTTCGCCAGGATCCGAATGGAGCAGTACTTC.